What follows are 18 T cell receptor beta chains derived from one specimen sequenced in a study of CD8 T cells in Susac syndrome. After extraction with the RNeasy kit, 0.5 to 1 ug of the RNA was reverse transcribed using random hexamers. TCRdb fed the immunoSEQ multiplex PCR reads into MiXCR, producing one record per CDR3 protein. This sample has about 50,000 distinct CDR3 sequences; 93% occur once, and the top ten carry 0.5% to 0.6%. The sample was CD8+ T cells from PBMCs. The receptors here all came from a human donor with multiple sclerosis.

V is TRBV28 and J is TRBJ2-3; 10 bases match TRBD2. The CDR3 extends over 18 amino acids. Germline lookup yields CDR1 MDHEN and CDR2 SYDVKM. Losses at the gene ends were 5 bases for V and 1 base for J; bases not matched to a gene: 12. CDR3 protein: CASSRRLAGAPGTDTQYF. The CDR3 nucleotides are TGTGCCAGCAGTAGGAGGCTAGCGGGGGCCCCGGGCACAGATACGCAGTATTTT.

The chain recombines TRBV28 with TRBJ2-6; 7 bases fit TRBD1. The trim removed 8 bases at V and 6 bases at J, leaving 13 bases unmatched. This CDR3 comprises 16 residues. In germline, CDR1 is MDHEN, CDR2 SYDVKM. Written as DNA, the CDR3 is TGTGCCAGCCTTTCGAGGAACCAGGGGGAGGCCAACGTCCTGACTTTC. Its protein is CASLSRNQGEANVLTF.

The CDR3 coding sequence is TGTGCCAGCAGTCTACGGGACAGGGGGGATACGCAGTATTTT. Its protein product is CASSLRDRGDTQYF. The rearrangement joins TRBV28 to TRBJ2-3; 11 bases are a match to TRBD1. J lost 6 bases, V lost 5 bases, and 4 bases had no gene match. This CDR3 contains 14 residues. Per the germline V gene, CDR1 is MDHEN and CDR2 is SYDVKM.

The V and J genes are TRBV4-3 and TRBJ1-1; D might be TRBD1 (6 bases). Germline values: CDR1 LGHNA, CDR2 YSLEER. V lost 1 base and J 1 base, leaving 13 bases between the germline ends. This CDR3 region has 16 residues. The CDR3 reads CASSQARYRANTEAFF. CDR3 sequence (DNA): TGCGCCAGCAGCCAAGCGAGGTACAGGGCGAACACTGAAGCTTTCTTT.

The rearrangement joins TRBV7-2 to TRBJ2-7; TRBD2 is a possible D gene (6 bases). The CDR3 is 18 residues long. V was cut by 1 base and J by 1 base, with 20 bases left in between. Germline CDR1 and CDR2: SGHTA and FQGNSA. CDR3 in DNA: TGTGCCAGCAGCTTAGTGAGAGGCGGGAACTCTCCTTCCTACGAGCAGTACTTC. Translating gives CASSLVRGGNSPSYEQYF.

This chain joins TRBV5-1 and TRBJ1-2; the D gene is possibly TRBD1 (5 bases). V was pared by 4 bases and J by 4 bases, with 17 bases between. Germline-derived CDR1 and CDR2 are SGHRS and YFSETQ. The CDR3 length is 15 residues. The CDR3, as DNA: TGCGCCAGCAGCCCCCGCGGGGGAGGGATCTATGGCTACACCTTC. Amino acid sequence: CASSPRGGGIYGYTF.

This chain joins TRBV13 and TRBJ1-1; tentatively, D is TRBD1 (5 bases). Trimming removed 4 bases from V and 5 bases from J, with 17 bases in between. The CDR3 loop spans 15 amino acids. Germline loops: CDR1 PRHDT, CDR2 FYEKMQ (reference sequence). CDR3 loop: CASSSLTHEGTEAFF. The CDR3 nucleotides read TGTGCCAGCAGCTCATTGACTCACGAGGGGACTGAAGCTTTCTTT.

The chain's CDR3 is CSARPGEGEDNEKLFF. The CDR3 region has the DNA TGCAGTGCTAGACCCGGTGAGGGAGAGGATAATGAAAAACTGTTTTTT. This chain links TRBV20-1 with TRBJ1-4; D gene ambiguous. V was clipped by 2 bases and J by 4 bases, with 17 bases between them. CDR3 length: 16 residues. Germline-derived CDR1 and CDR2 are DFQATT and SNEGSKA (reference sequence).

V and J are TRBV6-1 and TRBJ1-1, with unresolved D. The V gene's germline CDR1 is MNHNS and CDR2 SASEGT. This CDR3 contains 19 residues. Trimming stripped 5 bases from V and 0 bases from J, with 25 bases between. The CDR3 DNA reads as TGTGCCAGCAGTCGATCTTTAAATCCGGACGGCAAATTGAACACTGAAGCTTTCTTT. This translates into CASSRSLNPDGKLNTEAFF.

V and J are TRBV7-8 and TRBJ2-7; D gene uncertain. V shed 1 base and J shed 6 bases, with 10 bases lying between them. The CDR3 spans 13 residues. The V gene's germline CDR1 is SGHVS and CDR2 FQNEAQ. CDR3 sequence: CASSLGSSPEQYF. DNA for the CDR3: TGTGCCAGCAGCTTAGGATCCTCTCCCGAGCAGTACTTC.

The rearrangement uses TRBV19 and TRBJ2-1, with 7 bases matching TRBD1. The CDR3 has 15 residues. The J segment lost 4 bases and the V segment lost 6 bases, leaving 9 bases of the junction unmatched. CDR1 and CDR2 (germline): LNHDA, SQIVND (reference sequence). The CDR3 DNA reads TGTGCCAGTAGCCCGTCGAGGGGGCCGTACAATGAGCAGTTCTTC. Protein product: CASSPSRGPYNEQFF.

V gene TRBV6-2 or TRBV6-3 combines with J gene TRBJ1-1, with D perhaps matching TRBD1 (6 bases). The germline gives CDR1 MNHEY, CDR2 SVGEGT. Trimming shortened V by 8 bases and J by 13 bases, and 17 bases separated the two germline ends. The CDR3 covers 11 residues. CDR3 loop: CASWGAGPIFF. The CDR3 DNA reads TGTGCCAGCTGGGGGGCCGGGCCAATTTTCTTT.

This clonotype was detected only once. The chain joins TRBV5-6 to TRBJ2-7, with a tentative D call TRBD2 (7 bases). The CDR3 loop spans 13 amino acids. The germline V gene encodes CDR1 SGHDT and CDR2 YYEEEE. Trimming took off 3 bases at V and 9 bases at J, with 16 bases between the two ends. The CDR3 region has the DNA TGTGCCAGCAGCTGGGGGGGGCAGGGGTTGCAGTACTTC. This translates into CASSWGGQGLQYF.

The rearrangement uses TRBV7-8 and TRBJ1-1; D ambiguous. Germline V gives CDR1 SGHVS, CDR2 FQNEAQ. V was clipped by 2 bases and J by 1 base, with 5 bases between them. This CDR3 has 13 amino acids. CDR3 in DNA: TGTGCCAGCAGCTTACGTTGGAACACTGAAGCTTTCTTT. It translates to CASSLRWNTEAFF. Full variable domain (remainder filled in from reference TRBV7-8 and TRBJ1-1): GAGVSQSPRYKVAKRGQDVALRCDPISGHVSLFWYQQALGQGPEFLTYFQNEAQLDKSGLPSDRFFAERPEGSVSTLKIQRTQQEDSAVYLCASSLRWNTEAFFGQGTRLTVV.

This chain links TRBV12-5 with TRBJ1-5, with 9 bases identical to TRBD1. J gave up 4 bases and V 5 bases, and 9 bases lay outside the gene matches. CDR1 and CDR2 from the germline V gene are LGHNT and FRNRAP. CDR3 length: 16 amino acids. The CDR3 DNA sequence: TGTGCTAGTGGTCTACCGGGACAGGGCCCTAATCAGCCCCAGCATTTT. Amino acids: CASGLPGQGPNQPQHF.

The chain employs TRBV11-2 and TRBJ1-2; 8 nucleotides agree with TRBD1. Trimming at V came to 4 bases and at J to 1 base, leaving 8 bases not matched to a gene. Germline CDR1 is SGHAT and CDR2 is FQNNGV. The CDR3 consists of 16 residues. In DNA, the CDR3 is TGTGCCAGCAGCTGGGCGGACAGGGAAGTTAACTATGGCTACACCTTC. It encodes CASSWADREVNYGYTF.

The chain carries TRBV6-6 and TRBJ2-1; TRBD1 is a possible D gene (5 bases). The CDR3 is made up of 16 amino acids. V lost 1 base and J 6 bases, leaving 16 bases between the germline ends. The germline V gene has CDR1 MNHNY and CDR2 SVGAGI (reference sequence). CDR3 nucleotide sequence: TGTGCCAGCAGTTACTTTGACAGCTTTTCAGGCAATGAGCAGTTCTTC. It translates to CASSYFDSFSGNEQFF.

This sequence joins TRBV29-1 and TRBJ1-2; 9 nucleotides line up with TRBD1. J was trimmed by 4 bases and V by 5 bases; bases with no gene match: 8. Per germline, CDR1 SQVTM and CDR2 ANQGSEA. The CDR3 is made up of 14 amino acids. CDR3 nucleotide sequence: TGCAGCGTTCCCGGGACAGGGTACCCCTATGGCTACACCTTC. Translated: CSVPGTGYPYGYTF.